These 17 T cell receptor beta chains were all obtained from the same sample, sequenced in a study of identical twins. TCRdb ran MiXCR on the 5' RACE reads and lists one entry per CDR3 protein. The sample consists of 400,000 to 500,000 distinct CDR3 sequences, roughly 18% of them appearing once. The specimen was naive T cells sorted from blood. These receptors came from a man aged 45-60 years in good health.

This chain connects TRBV4-1 to TRBJ2-7, with TRBD2 as a possible D gene (6 bases). Trimming took 0 bases from V and 4 from J, leaving 16 bases between them. The CDR3 totals 16 residues. The germline gives CDR1 MGHRA, CDR2 YSYEKL. The CDR3 reads CASSQDLSGSRYEQYF. DNA for the CDR3: TGCGCCAGCAGCCAAGATCTTAGCGGTTCCCGTTACGAGCAGTACTTC.

The chain joins TRBV6-5 to TRBJ2-1; D is perhaps TRBD1 or TRBD2 (6 bases each). V was cut by 9 bases and J by 9 bases, with 12 bases left in between. Germline CDR1 and CDR2: MNHEY and SVGAGI. The CDR3 is made up of 11 amino acids. CDR3 residues: CASRGLGEQFF. CDR3 in DNA: TGTGCCAGTCGGGGGCTCGGTGAGCAGTTCTTC.

This chain links TRBV20-1 with TRBJ2-3; TRBD2 matches 9 bases. The CDR3 spans 15 residues. CDR1 is DFQATT and CDR2 is SNEGSKA in the germline V gene (reference sequence). The V and J ends lost 2 bases and 2 bases, in that order; junction bases with no gene match: 5. Written as DNA, the CDR3 is TGCAGTGCTAGACTTCTAGCGGGGATCACAGATACGCAGTATTTT. Translated, it gives CSARLLAGITDTQYF.

This clonotype was counted ten times or more. CDR3 loop: CASTYGEQDEQYF. In nucleotides, the CDR3 is TGTGCCAGCACCTACGGGGAACAGGACGAGCAGTACTTC. The rearrangement uses TRBV28 and TRBJ2-7; D may match TRBD1 or TRBD2 (5 bases each). Trimming removed 7 bases from V and 5 bases from J, with 15 bases in between. This CDR3 has 13 amino acids. Germline V gene data show CDR1 as MDHEN and CDR2 as SYDVKM.

This clonotype was observed a handful of times. V and J are TRBV6-1 and TRBJ2-2; a possible D gene is TRBD2 (6 bases). Germline V gene sequence: CDR1 MNHNS, CDR2 SASEGT. The ends were cut back, 6 bases at V and 5 bases at J, with 13 bases in the middle. The CDR3 spans 14 residues. In DNA, the CDR3 is TGTGCCAGCAGCCCGGGAGTGGGAACCGGGGAGCTGTTTTTT. It encodes CASSPGVGTGELFF.

This clonotype was seen more than once but under ten times. The chain links TRBV10-3 to TRBJ2-2; 8 bases map to TRBD2. The V and J ends lost 6 bases and 4 bases, in that order; junction bases with no gene match: 7. The CDR3 is made up of 15 amino acids. Germline V gene lookup returns CDR1 ENHRY and CDR2 SYGVKD. The CDR3 spells CAISYGGAGTGELFF. The CDR3 DNA follows: TGTGCCATCAGCTACGGGGGGGCAGGCACCGGGGAGCTGTTTTTT.

This clonotype was recorded many times. The chain uses TRBV12-3 or TRBV12-4 and TRBJ2-2; TRBD2 matches 9 bases. The CDR3 extends over 16 amino acids. The ends lost 6 bases at V and 1 base at J; junction bases unmatched: 6. The CDR3 protein is CASRTSSGENTGELFF. CDR3 DNA: TGTGCCAGCAGGACTTCTAGCGGGGAGAACACCGGGGAGCTGTTTTTT.

The chain joins TRBV24-1 to TRBJ2-6; D uncertain. CDR1 is KGHDR, CDR2 SFDVKD, per germline. Trimming pared 3 bases from V and 1 base from J, leaving 6 bases between. This CDR3 is built from 15 residues. CDR3 residues: CATSDEGSGANVLTF. Written as DNA, the CDR3 is TGTGCCACCAGTGATGAAGGGTCTGGGGCCAACGTCCTGACTTTC.

The genes are TRBV4-3 and TRBJ2-7; no clear D. This CDR3 has 13 residues. Trimming shortened V by 4 bases and J by 3 bases, and 10 bases separated the two germline ends. Germline CDR1 LGHNA, CDR2 YSLEER. The CDR3 is CASSRDKSYEQYF. The CDR3 DNA reads TGCGCCAGCAGCCGAGATAAGAGCTACGAGCAGTACTTC.

This clonotype was seen at least ten times. The CDR3 DNA reads TGCAGTGCTAGGACAGGGTATGAGCAGTACTTC. Translated, it gives CSARTGYEQYF. The chain recombines TRBV29-1 with TRBJ2-7; 8 bases are shared with TRBD1. CDR1 and CDR2 from the germline V gene are SQVTM and ANQGSEA. This CDR3 is 11 amino acids long.

This clonotype appeared many times. The chain employs TRBV10-3 and TRBJ2-5; 11 bases line up with TRBD2. Trimming removed 3 bases from V and 1 base from J; junction bases left unmatched: 7. Germline V gene lookup returns CDR1 ENHRY and CDR2 SYGVKD. The CDR3 covers 17 residues. CDR3 residues: CAISERISGGVQETQYF. In DNA form, the CDR3 reads TGTGCCATCAGTGAAAGGATTAGCGGGGGGGTCCAAGAGACCCAGTACTTC.

This clonotype was detected only a few times. This chain links TRBV20-1 with TRBJ2-2; TRBD2 might be the D (6 bases). This CDR3 region has 13 residues. Per germline, CDR1 DFQATT and CDR2 SNEGSKA (reference sequence). V was cut by 7 bases and J by 3 bases, with 12 bases left in between. The CDR3 sequence: CSVLLAYTGELFF. DNA of the CDR3: TGCAGTGTCCTGCTAGCGTACACCGGGGAGCTGTTTTTT.

V is TRBV4-2 and J is TRBJ2-2, with TRBD2 as a possible D gene (6 bases). Trimming took 0 bases from V and 8 from J, leaving 13 bases between them. The CDR3 loop spans 15 amino acids. CDR1 LGHNA and CDR2 YNFKEQ come from the germline V gene. The CDR3, as DNA: TGTGCCAGCAGCCAAGAGGGGACTCGAGCAGGGGAGCTGTTTTTT. Translating gives CASSQEGTRAGELFF.

This clonotype has more than one count but fewer than ten. This sequence joins TRBV19 and TRBJ2-2; 7 bases match TRBD1. The V segment lost 4 bases and the J segment 1 base; nucleotides outside the gene matches: 6. This CDR3 has 16 amino acids. The germline CDR1 and CDR2 sequences are LNHDA and SQIVND (reference sequence). CDR3 amino acids: CASSRRDSMNTGELFF. CDR3 DNA: TGTGCCAGTAGTAGACGGGACAGCATGAACACCGGGGAGCTGTTTTTT.

In this sample, this clonotype turned up many times. This CDR3 reads CASSPLRGGTDTQYF. DNA of the CDR3: TGTGCCAGCAGTCCCTTGCGCGGGGGCACAGATACGCAGTATTTT. The V gene is TRBV12-3 or TRBV12-4, the J gene TRBJ2-3; D may be TRBD2 (6 bases). V was cut by 5 bases and J by 1 base, with 13 bases left in between. CDR3 length: 15 amino acids.

This clonotype was observed many times. This chain's CDR3 is CAWSVGALYNEQFF. In DNA form, the CDR3 reads TGTGCCTGGAGTGTAGGGGCCCTTTACAATGAGCAGTTCTTC. The rearrangement joins TRBV30 to TRBJ2-1; D perhaps matches TRBD1 (5 bases). The ends were cut back, 0 bases at V and 4 bases at J, with 10 bases in the middle. CDR3 length: 14 amino acids. From germline, CDR1 is GTSNPN and CDR2 SVGIG (reference sequence).

This clonotype showed up just a few times. The CDR3: CSAKAGALKVPYEQYF. DNA of the CDR3: TGCAGTGCTAAAGCCGGGGCCCTTAAGGTACCCTACGAGCAGTACTTC. V usage is TRBV20-1 and J usage is TRBJ2-7, with D possibly being TRBD1 or TRBD2 (5 bases each). Trimming stripped 4 bases from V and 2 bases from J, with 21 bases between. Looked up from germline, CDR1 is DFQATT and CDR2 is SNEGSKA (reference sequence). The length of the CDR3 is 16 residues.